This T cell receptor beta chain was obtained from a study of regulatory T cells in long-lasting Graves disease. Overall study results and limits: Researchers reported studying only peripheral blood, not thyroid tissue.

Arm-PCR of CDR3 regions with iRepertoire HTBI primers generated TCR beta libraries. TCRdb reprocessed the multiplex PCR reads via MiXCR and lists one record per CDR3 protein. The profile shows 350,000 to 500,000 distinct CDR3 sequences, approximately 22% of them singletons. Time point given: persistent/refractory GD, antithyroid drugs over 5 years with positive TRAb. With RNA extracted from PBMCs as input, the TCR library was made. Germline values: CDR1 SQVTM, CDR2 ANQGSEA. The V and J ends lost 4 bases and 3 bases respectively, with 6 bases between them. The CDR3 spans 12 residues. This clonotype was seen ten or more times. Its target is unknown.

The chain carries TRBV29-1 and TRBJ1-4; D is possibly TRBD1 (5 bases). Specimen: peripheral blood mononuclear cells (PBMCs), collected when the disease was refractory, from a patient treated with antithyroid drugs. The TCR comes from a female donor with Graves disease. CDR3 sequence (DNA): TGCAGCGTTGCGGGGGCTAATGAAAAACTGTTTTTT. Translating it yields CSVAGANEKLFF.